The 22 T cell receptor beta chains presented below share a single source sample, sequenced in a study of CD8+ T cells in alopecia areata. This sample's treatment: oral pan-JAK inhibitor, 5-10 mg twice daily. The sequencing template was cDNA reverse transcribed from extracted RNA. Clones were read by immunoSEQ multiplex PCR, and TCRdb kept only the in-frame ones, dropping some. Here the sample spans some 88,000 clones, roughly 45% being singletons. The starting material was CD8+ T cells sorted from blood, obtained at week 24, from a patient treated with tofacitinib. All receptors derive from a human donor with alopecia areata.

This clone was detected only a few times. The chain uses TRBV7-2 and TRBJ2-1; the match to TRBD2 covers 8 bases. The CDR3 runs 16 residues. Unmatched junction bases numbered 7, after V lost 5 bases and J lost 1 base. Germline CDR1 reads SGHTA; CDR2 reads FQGNSA. CDR3 amino acids: CASSPRTSLSYNEQFF. The CDR3 bases are TGTGCCAGCAGCCCGCGGACTAGCTTGTCCTACAATGAGCAGTTCTTC.

The V call is TRBV11-2, the J call TRBJ1-1; D uncertain. Trimming cost V 4 bases and J 6 bases, with 12 bases left between them. The germline V gene has CDR1 SGHAT and CDR2 FQNNGV. This CDR3 contains 13 residues. The CDR3 protein is CASSYGPKAEAFF. The CDR3, as DNA: TGTGCCAGCAGCTACGGCCCGAAGGCTGAAGCTTTCTTT. The entire variable domain, with the rest obtained from reference TRBV11-2 and TRBJ1-1, is as follows: EAGVAQSPRYKIIEKRQSVAFWCNPISGHATLYWYQQILGQGPKLLIQFQNNGVVDDSQLPKDRFSAERLKGVDSTLKIQPAKLEDSAVYLCASSYGPKAEAFFGQGTRLTVV.

The genes are TRBV5-1 and TRBJ1-1, with TRBD1 matching 12 bases. V was clipped by 4 bases and J by 1 base; unmatched bases: 2. Germline V gives CDR1 SGHRS, CDR2 YFSETQ. CDR3 length equals 15 residues. The CDR3 region has the DNA TGCGCCAGCAGCCAGGGACAGGGGGCGAACACTGAAGCTTTCTTT. Translating gives CASSQGQGANTEAFF.

The genes are TRBV29-1 and TRBJ2-7, with 9 bases that match TRBD1. Unmatched junction bases numbered 4, after V lost 4 bases and J lost 3 bases. This CDR3 has 13 amino acids. Germline V gene lookup returns CDR1 SQVTM and CDR2 ANQGSEA. The CDR3 nucleotides are TGCAGCGTTGTGTGGGACAGGGACTACGAGCAGTACTTC. Its protein is CSVVWDRDYEQYF.

The gene calls are TRBV27 and TRBJ1-1, with 7 bases aligning to TRBD1. Germline V gene sequence: CDR1 MNHEY, CDR2 SMNVEV (reference sequence). The CDR3 contains 15 residues. J lost 6 bases, V lost 6 bases, and 13 bases had no gene match. The CDR3 sequence is CASSPRDRMYAEAFF. DNA of the CDR3: TGTGCCAGCAGCCCTAGGGACAGAATGTATGCTGAAGCTTTCTTT.

This chain links TRBV9 with TRBJ1-2; D ambiguous. Deletions cut 0 bases from V and 1 base from J, with 7 bases between. Germline-derived CDR1 and CDR2 are SGDLS and YYNGEE. The length of the CDR3 is 14 residues. CDR3 nucleotide sequence: TGTGCCAGCAGCGTAGTGGGCGGTAACTATGGCTACACCTTC. It yields the protein CASSVVGGNYGYTF.

This chain uses TRBV27 with TRBJ2-2; either TRBD1 or TRBD2 may supply D (5 bases each). This CDR3 comprises 14 residues. CDR1 is MNHEY and CDR2 is SMNVEV in the germline V gene (reference sequence). V lost 2 bases, J lost 7 bases, and 11 bases lay in between. CDR3 sequence (DNA): TGTGCCAGCAGTTTAGGGGGAGTGGGCGGGGAGCTGTTTTTT. Its protein product is CASSLGGVGGELFF.

This clone was found once. The chain employs TRBV2 and TRBJ1-1, with TRBD1 matching 7 bases. The junction had 8 bases not matched to a gene; V was cut back by 3 bases and J by 4 bases. Germline CDR1 SNHLY, CDR2 FYNNEI. The CDR3 loop spans 15 amino acids. CDR3: CASSELAGGSTEAFF. The CDR3 DNA sequence: TGTGCCAGCAGTGAGTTGGCAGGGGGTTCCACTGAAGCTTTCTTT.

The chain combines TRBV30 with TRBJ2-7, with D tentatively TRBD1 (6 bases). The CDR3 consists of 13 residues. Germline loops: CDR1 GTSNPN, CDR2 SVGIG (reference sequence). V was pared by 0 bases and J by 5 bases, with 11 bases between. The CDR3 here is CAWSVVGGDEQYF. CDR3 nucleotide sequence: TGTGCCTGGAGTGTAGTAGGGGGAGACGAGCAGTACTTC.

Only a few counts were recorded for this clone. The chain uses TRBV28 and TRBJ2-7, with unresolved D. The germline gives CDR1 MDHEN, CDR2 SYDVKM. The CDR3 contains 11 residues. V gave up 3 bases and J gave up 7 bases, with 7 bases separating them. CDR3 sequence reads: CASSFSVEQYF. DNA of the CDR3: TGTGCCAGCAGTTTCTCCGTGGAGCAGTACTTC.

This clone occurred a few times. J is TRBJ1-2 and V is TRBV30; no clear D gene. There are 10 residues in the CDR3. CDR1 and CDR2 from the germline V gene are GTSNPN and SVGIG (reference sequence). Trimming shortened V by 8 bases and J by 7 bases, and 11 bases separated the two germline ends. The CDR3, as DNA: TGTGCCGAAGGCACTCTTGGCTACACCTTC. It codes for CAEGTLGYTF.

This clone has only a few counts. J is TRBJ2-7 and V is TRBV28, with 13 bases fitting TRBD2. CDR1 MDHEN and CDR2 SYDVKM come from the germline V gene. V gave up 4 bases and J gave up 3 bases; unmatched junction bases: 18. The CDR3 sequence is 20 residues long. This CDR3 is CASSSYQEASLAGGFYEQYF. CDR3 DNA: TGTGCCAGCAGTTCCTACCAGGAGGCATCACTAGCGGGAGGGTTCTACGAGCAGTACTTC.

This clone was seen more than once but under ten times. V is TRBV29-1 and J is TRBJ2-1; D is unclear. The CDR3 is 11 residues long. Trimming stripped 3 bases from V and 4 bases from J, with 4 bases between. From germline, CDR1 is SQVTM and CDR2 ANQGSEA. CDR3 amino acids: CSVDGYNEQFF. CDR3 coding DNA: TGCAGCGTTGATGGGTACAATGAGCAGTTCTTC.

The chain employs TRBV29-1 and TRBJ2-5; 8 nucleotides align to TRBD1. Germline CDR1 reads SQVTM; CDR2 reads ANQGSEA. The V gene end was trimmed by 6 bases and the J gene end by 3 bases; junction bases not matched to a gene: 3. CDR3 length: 12 amino acids. The CDR3, as DNA: TGCAGCGTGCCGACAGGGGAAGAGACCCAGTACTTC. Translating it yields CSVPTGEETQYF.

This sequence joins TRBV27 and TRBJ2-2; TRBD1 or TRBD2 may be the D gene (5 bases each). V lost 6 bases and J lost 6, with 20 bases in between. The CDR3 covers 16 residues. Germline CDR1 MNHEY, CDR2 SMNVEV (reference sequence). The CDR3 DNA reads as TGTGCCAGCAGCTCACTATCCTTTGGGGGATCCGGGGAGCTGTTTTTT. Protein: CASSSLSFGGSGELFF.

The chain joins TRBV6-5 to TRBJ2-3; D unclear. V lost 6 bases to trimming and J lost 6 bases, with 13 bases between them. The CDR3 consists of 13 residues. Germline V gene lookup returns CDR1 MNHEY and CDR2 SVGAGI. In DNA form, the CDR3 reads TGTGCCAGCAGCTACGGCTTAGTTGATACGCAGTATTTT. The encoded protein is CASSYGLVDTQYF.

The genes are TRBV28 and TRBJ2-5; D possibly matches TRBD1 or TRBD2 (5 bases each). The CDR3 extends over 15 amino acids. Germline CDR1 MDHEN, CDR2 SYDVKM. V was pared by 2 bases and J by 1 base, with 11 bases between. The CDR3 is CASSLGGVLQETQYF. As DNA, the CDR3 is TGTGCCAGCAGTTTAGGGGGAGTGCTCCAAGAGACCCAGTACTTC.

The chain's CDR3 is CASSSGSGGYNEQFF. CDR3 sequence (DNA): TGTGCCAGCAGTTCGGGAAGCGGGGGTTACAATGAGCAGTTCTTC. The V call is TRBV6-5, the J call TRBJ2-1, with TRBD2 matching 8 bases. V lost 4 bases to trimming and J lost 4 bases; unmatched junction nucleotides: 6. The CDR3 contains 15 residues. CDR1 is MNHEY, CDR2 SVGAGI, per germline.

As regards this clone: A much more abundant neighbour one base away suggests this may be a read error. Other DNA sequences from this sample encode an identical CDR3 as well. The chain links TRBV27 to TRBJ1-1, with TRBD1 as a possible D gene (5 bases). CDR1 and CDR2 from the germline V gene are MNHEY and SMNVEV (reference sequence). This CDR3 is built from 13 residues. With 3 bases removed from V and 1 base from J, the gap between germline ends came to 6 bases. The CDR3 DNA follows: TGTGCCAGCAGTTTGGGGGGGAACACTGAAGCTTTCTTT. It specifies CASSLGGNTEAFF.

This clone was seen repeatedly, ten times or more. V usage is TRBV29-1 and J usage is TRBJ1-1, with D perhaps TRBD1 (5 bases). Germline CDR1 and CDR2: SQVTM and ANQGSEA. This CDR3 spans 10 amino acids. V dropped 7 bases and J dropped 11 bases, with 14 bases sitting between them. The CDR3 sequence is CSALDSFAFF. CDR3 coding DNA: TGCAGCGCCCTAGACAGTTTCGCTTTCTTT.

The chain has TRBV14 and TRBJ1-5; D possibly corresponds to TRBD1 (5 bases). The V gene lost 1 base and the J gene lost 4 bases, with 11 bases spanning the gap. This CDR3 contains 15 residues. Germline V CDR1 and CDR2: SGHDN, FVKESK. The CDR3 here is CASSQGQRVNQPQHF. The CDR3 coding sequence is TGTGCCAGCAGCCAAGGACAGCGTGTTAATCAGCCCCAGCATTTT.

The V call is TRBV6-5, the J call TRBJ2-1, with 8 bases fitting TRBD2. CDR1 and CDR2 from the germline V gene are MNHEY and SVGAGI. The CDR3 is 15 residues long. The J segment lost 5 bases and the V segment lost 6 bases, leaving 9 bases of the junction unmatched. CDR3 in DNA: TGTGCCAGCAGCGCCGGGAGGGCCCCCCACAATGAGCAGTTCTTC. It specifies CASSAGRAPHNEQFF.